One sample yielded the 15 T cell receptor beta chains listed below, sequenced in a study of T-cell memory formation after mild COVID-19. TCRdb re-called the 5' RACE reads with MiXCR, one entry per CDR3 protein. The profile shows 150,000 to 200,000 distinct CDR3 sequences, roughly 30% of them singletons. The sample consisted of PBMCs or a T cell subset sorted from them (not recorded which). The receptors stem from an adult woman who had mild COVID-19 (a few samples of this study predate the infection). Cell type and time point are not known.

The chain carries TRBV7-2 and TRBJ2-4, with D possibly TRBD1 on 5 matching bases. Looked up from germline, CDR1 is SGHTA and CDR2 is FQGNSA. CDR3 size: 14 residues. V lost 2 bases to trimming and J lost 5 bases, with 10 bases between them. Here the CDR3 reads CASSLSREQNIQYF. CDR3 sequence (DNA): TGTGCCAGCAGCTTATCCAGGGAACAAAACATTCAGTACTTC.

CDR3 residues: CASSLFASGRASEQFF. The CDR3 DNA reads as TGTGCCAGCAGCTTATTTGCTAGCGGGAGGGCTAGTGAGCAGTTCTTC. This chain links TRBV7-2 with TRBJ2-1; 12 nucleotides match TRBD2. The CDR3 totals 16 residues. Germline assignment: CDR1 SGHTA and CDR2 FQGNSA. V was pared by 2 bases and J by 9 bases, with 8 bases of the junction left unmatched.

The chain has TRBV10-3 and TRBJ2-1; 9 bases are a match to TRBD1. The trim removed 7 bases at V and 8 bases at J, leaving 9 bases unmatched. The CDR3 has 14 residues. Germline V CDR1 and CDR2: ENHRY, SYGVKD. CDR3 loop: CAIKGTGSPDEQFF. CDR3 DNA: TGTGCCATCAAGGGGACAGGGAGTCCGGATGAGCAGTTCTTC.

This clonotype was seen a handful of times. This chain joins TRBV10-2 and TRBJ2-2; D ambiguous. The CDR3 extends over 14 amino acids. Germline V gene data show CDR1 as WSHSY and CDR2 as SAAADI. Deletions cut 5 bases from V and 6 bases from J, with 13 bases between. The CDR3 DNA reads as TGCGCCAGCAGTAGTGAAGGGTTGTCCGGGGAGCTGTTTTTT. Protein: CASSSEGLSGELFF.

This clonotype came up a few times. This chain joins TRBV5-1 and TRBJ2-7; 12 bases map to TRBD1. With V trimmed by 4 bases and J by 5 bases, 7 bases remained unmatched. Germline CDR1 reads SGHRS; CDR2 reads YFSETQ. The CDR3 has 15 residues. The CDR3 reads CASSRTGTGGDEQYF. Here the CDR3 DNA reads TGCGCCAGCAGCAGAACCGGGACAGGGGGCGACGAGCAGTACTTC.

The gene calls are TRBV6-2 or TRBV6-3 and TRBJ2-7, with 11 bases identical to TRBD1. From germline, CDR1 is MNHEY and CDR2 SVGEGT. The trim removed 4 bases at V and 6 bases at J, leaving 8 bases unmatched. This CDR3 is 15 amino acids long. The CDR3 sequence: CASSFSGTGGFEQYF. CDR3 sequence (DNA): TGTGCCAGCAGTTTCTCCGGGACAGGGGGTTTCGAGCAGTACTTC.

CDR3 DNA: TGTGCCAGCATTTCCGGACAGGGGCGCTTCTATGGCTACACCTTC. This codes for CASISGQGRFYGYTF. The V call is TRBV6-1, the J call TRBJ1-2; TRBD1 aligns across 9 bases. The CDR3 loop spans 15 amino acids. Germline CDR1 is MNHNS and CDR2 is SASEGT. Germline trimming cut 7 bases from V and 4 bases from J; bases unmatched to any gene: 10.

This clonotype was seen a handful of times. The chain has TRBV29-1 and TRBJ2-1, with unresolved D. The ends were cut back, 7 bases at V and 6 bases at J, with 19 bases in the middle. The CDR3 length is 14 residues. CDR1 is SQVTM, CDR2 ANQGSEA, per germline. This CDR3 is CSGYFEERGNEQFF. CDR3 nucleotide sequence: TGCAGCGGTTACTTCGAAGAGAGAGGCAATGAGCAGTTCTTC.

This clonotype was picked up a small number of times. This chain joins TRBV29-1 and TRBJ2-7, with no clear D. The CDR3 consists of 14 residues. Looked up from germline, CDR1 is SQVTM and CDR2 is ANQGSEA. Trimming took off 4 bases at V and 2 bases at J, with 15 bases between the two ends. The CDR3 DNA reads as TGCAGCGTTGTAGCAGAAGGAATAGCCTACGAGCAGTACTTC. Protein: CSVVAEGIAYEQYF.

The chain has TRBV11-3 and TRBJ1-1; TRBD1 is a possible D gene (6 bases). CDR3 length equals 15 residues. The V end lost 11 bases, the J end lost 0 bases, and 19 bases lay between the germline ends. The germline V gene encodes CDR1 SGHNT and CDR2 YENEEA. The chain's CDR3 is CASAVGGWVNTEAFF. The CDR3 DNA is TGTGCCTCTGCGGTTGGGGGCTGGGTGAACACTGAAGCTTTCTTT.

In its sample, this clonotype was seen a few times. The CDR3 DNA reads as TGTGCTAGTGGTTTGGTCCTAGCGGCCAGGGGGACAGATACGCAGTATTTT. This codes for CASGLVLAARGTDTQYF. The V call is TRBV12-5, the J call TRBJ2-3, with D perhaps given as TRBD1 or TRBD2 (7 bases each). V lost 0 bases and J lost 3, with 16 bases in between. The germline V gene has CDR1 LGHNT and CDR2 FRNRAP. This CDR3 is 17 amino acids long.

This chain connects TRBV5-5 to TRBJ1-1; D not resolved. V was shortened by 0 bases and J by 6 bases, with 6 bases between the two germline ends. There are 12 residues in the CDR3. Per the germline V gene, CDR1 is SGHKS and CDR2 is YYEKEE (reference sequence). The DNA for the CDR3 is TGTGCCAGCAGCTTGGTGACGGCTGAAGCTTTCTTT. Protein product: CASSLVTAEAFF.

The J gene is TRBJ2-7, the V gene TRBV5-1; 8 bases agree with TRBD2. This CDR3 comprises 15 residues. Per germline, CDR1 SGHRS and CDR2 YFSETQ. V shed 7 bases, J shed 3 bases, and the junction held 12 bases outside the gene matches. CDR3 nucleotides: TGCGCCAGCCGACGGGGGAGCGGGGGCTTCTACGAGCAGTACTTC. It yields the protein CASRRGSGGFYEQYF. Complete variable domain (other parts from reference TRBV5-1 and TRBJ2-7): KAGVTQTPRYLIKTRGQQVTLSCSPISGHRSVSWYQQTPGQGLQFLFEYFSETQRNKGNFPGRFSGRQFSNSRSEMNVSTLELGDSALYLCASRRGSGGFYEQYFGPGTRLTVT.

The gene calls are TRBV12-3 or TRBV12-4 and TRBJ1-1; D is unresolved. The germline V and J ends were trimmed by 5 bases and 0 bases, with 10 bases remaining between them. The CDR3 is 14 amino acids. The CDR3 bases are TGTGCCAGCAGTGGGTTAGGGATGAACACTGAAGCTTTCTTT. Translating it yields CASSGLGMNTEAFF.

This clonotype was seen a few times. The chain employs TRBV9 and TRBJ2-1; TRBD2 aligns across 9 bases. CDR3 length: 15 residues. Germline V gene data show CDR1 as SGDLS and CDR2 as YYNGEE. The V and J ends lost 3 bases and 3 bases, in that order; junction bases with no gene match: 4. The CDR3 protein is CASSDSGSGYNEQFF. CDR3 bases: TGTGCCAGCAGCGATAGCGGGAGCGGCTACAATGAGCAGTTCTTC.